This TCR beta chain was sequenced in a study of human T cells and chemical hapten exposure (dated by TCRdb to 2020 to 2023). Regarding the research as a whole: For sensitization, 2% DPC in acetone was applied to a roughly 2 cm by roughly 2 cm area of upper inner arm skin. Patients additionally received weekly therapeutic DPC doses to the scalp throughout the roughly 24-week study period. Patch testing was done on the upper back using Finn chambers containing 0.01% DPC, and results were scored after 6 days according to International Contact Dermatitis Research Group standards. Most of the patients in the cohort were female, and the cohort covered alopecia areata with under or over 50% scalp involvement, alopecia totalis and alopecia universalis. The libraries were sequenced as a pool, and the TCR yield per sample differed mostly because of small variations in library volumes within the pool. This study followed changes in the peripheral blood TCR repertoire in vivo during primary and secondary sensitization of alopecia patients to the hapten diphenylcyclopropenone (DPC). Patient blood was sampled pre-sensitization (week 0) and at 2, 6 and about 24 weeks after DPC sensitization. For TCR sequencing, blood came from 25 to 30 alopecia patients at anywhere from one to four time points (pre-sensitization, 2, 6 and 24 weeks). From each blood RNA sample, both TCR alpha and TCR beta chains were sequenced.

The sample's time point, from its label and the paper: patch test 1, 2 weeks after DPC sensitization. The sample's treatment or condition label, in plain terms: therapeutic diphenylcyclopropenone sensitization with weekly scalp DPC. Total RNA was isolated from unfractionated whole blood collected in Tempus Blood RNA tubes. Blood at each patch-test visit was drawn before the patch test was applied. Patients were considered eligible if aged 18 to 70, diagnosed with alopecia and deemed suitable for DPC therapy, and patients were excluded if pregnant. Study-wide conclusions, independent of this receptor: Because every patient had alopecia, a presumed autoimmune disease, the patients' immune response might differ from that of healthy individuals. DPC sensitization did not change the number of TCRs with a frequency above 1 in 1000, and there was no evidence of changes in global repertoire structure. Patch test score correlated positively with the number of PT1 expanded TCRs, reaching significance at thresholds 8, 16 and 32 but not at 4. Repeated subsampling changed both the strength of the expansion versus patch-test correlation and the threshold at which the correlation became significant. Significantly more large CDR3 similarity clusters were formed by expanded TCRs than by pre-sensitization or healthy control sets, consistent with antigen-driven responses.

CDR1 and CDR2, per the germline V gene, are KGHDR and SFDVKD. There are 12 amino acids in the CDR3, from cysteine to phenylalanine inclusive. CDR3 DNA only is kept here, 36 bases in frame from base 1. Only a few counts were recorded for this clonotype. Its target antigen remains unknown. The junction differs from germline at one of its ends, possibly a read error. Library method: RACE. Reads for this sample came from a NextSeq 500. During library preparation, unique molecular identifiers were attached to individual cDNA molecules so that TCRs could be counted in a quantitative, reproducible way. In the source study's methods: A median of about 87,000 TCRs per sample was observed, with a range of about 20,000 to 700,000. V, J and CDR3 annotation of the TCR reads was performed with the Decombinator software suite. To make PS versus PT1 abundance plots, every sample was subsampled to the same number of TCRs (28,000). TCRs were defined as expanded if absent before sensitization and observed at least eight times at the 2-week time point. Through fastp at Q25 and MiXCR, TCRdb rebuilt clones from the public reads, retaining in-frame beta chains. A single entry per CDR3 protein holds the most common genes and DNA from its merged rows. None of the V and J calls come from the authors' own analysis; TCRdb made them. A total of more than 30,000 distinct CDR3 sequences appear in this sample, more than 6% of them only once. 9.1% of the sample belongs to the ten largest clones.

The sequenced sample was whole blood, obtained in connection with sensitization to the hapten diphenylcyclopropenone (DPC). In this chain, TRBV24-1 is recombined with TRBJ2-3; the D gene assignment is ambiguous. The sequence was collected from a woman aged 25 to 39 with alopecia areata. Some clones in this sample may be carry-over from other donors' samples. The nucleotides read TGTGCCAGCAGTGGCGCCTCAGATACGCAGTATTTT. It specifies CASSGASDTQYF.